This T cell receptor (beta chain) was observed in a study of blood T cell repertoires in COVID-19 (dated by TCRdb to about 2020). About the investigation overall: The collaborator samples originated in the United States, Italy and Spain and spanned the acute and convalescent phases of COVID-19. The prospective study material was composed of cDNA or gDNA derived from T cells, B-cell-depleted T cells, or PBMCs. Deeply sampled blood TCRbeta repertoires from subjects exposed to, actively infected with, or recovered from COVID-19 were included in the dataset. The repertoires were made available in a free public database intended to serve as a resource for research on the immune response to SARS-CoV-2. The samples were drawn from the first 160 participants of the ongoing ImmuneRACE study and from roughly 1,300 subjects provided by 6 global collaborators. A de-identified subject ID, COVID-19 status, age in years and sex were almost always included in the sample metadata. Where available, HLA class I and class II types were taken from metadata supplied by the sample provider and were not determined by assay-based typing.

Concerning this clone itself: The antigen it binds to is not known. It has no much larger one-base neighbor in the sample; base qualities were not kept.

On the study overall, not on this receptor specifically: The quantity of clinical and demographic metadata differed by source and by participant and was supplied without curation.

CDR1 and CDR2 were assigned from the germline V gene (reference sequence) as SGHNT and YYREEE. Measured from the cysteine to the phenylalanine, the CDR3 is 13 residues long. Just CDR3 DNA is preserved here, 39 bases in frame from base 1. V is shortened by 4 bases, J by 9 bases, and the region joining them spans 14 bases. The immunoSEQ Assay, a bias-controlled multiplex PCR, was used to amplify TCRbeta CDR3 regions from genomic DNA. For the original study's pipeline: The number of nucleated cells in each sample was estimated by amplification of reference gene primers within the assay. To quantify the absolute abundance of each unique TCRbeta CDR3 rearrangement, sequence reads were collapsed and filtered. Productive Simpson clonality was computed per sample as the square root of Simpson's diversity index over productive rearrangements. In TCRdb, the immuneACCESS table is reduced to in-frame sequences with V and J assigned. These tables do not hold every clone; where another copy was compared, an unresolved V gene accounts for under half, and the others remain unexplained. V, J and clone size derive from that table, while D and trimming were established from the DNA sequence. In all, the sample holds 250,000 to 400,000 clones, and about 90% of those were seen once. The ten largest clones add up to under 3% of the sample.

One collaborating source in Seattle enrolled patients while the patients were actively infected and followed the patients over time throughout the course of disease. Each collaborating institution followed its own protocols to collect whole blood in K2EDTA tubes. For TCRbeta analysis, collaborator samples were shipped as frozen whole blood, as isolated PBMCs, or as DNA extracted from either sample type. This sequence was found in a woman in her 30s with COVID-19, enrolled during active disease. Input material: peripheral blood. Recombination joined TRBV5-4 with TRBJ2-1; D gene: possibly TRBD2, on 6 matching bases. The CDR3 region: CASSPGRTTEQFF. The bases read TGTGCCAGCAGCCCCGGGAGAACAACTGAGCAGTTCTTC.